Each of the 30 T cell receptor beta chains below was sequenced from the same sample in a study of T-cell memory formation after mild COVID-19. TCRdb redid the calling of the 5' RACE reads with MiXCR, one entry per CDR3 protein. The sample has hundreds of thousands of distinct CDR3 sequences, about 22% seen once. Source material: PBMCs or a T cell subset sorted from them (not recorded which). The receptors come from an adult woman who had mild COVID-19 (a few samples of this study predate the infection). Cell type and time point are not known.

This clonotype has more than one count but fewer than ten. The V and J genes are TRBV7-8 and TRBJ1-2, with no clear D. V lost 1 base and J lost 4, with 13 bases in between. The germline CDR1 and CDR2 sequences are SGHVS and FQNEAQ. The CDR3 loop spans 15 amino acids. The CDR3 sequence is CASSLGDGPGYGYTF. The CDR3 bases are TGTGCCAGCAGCTTAGGTGACGGGCCTGGCTATGGCTACACCTTC.

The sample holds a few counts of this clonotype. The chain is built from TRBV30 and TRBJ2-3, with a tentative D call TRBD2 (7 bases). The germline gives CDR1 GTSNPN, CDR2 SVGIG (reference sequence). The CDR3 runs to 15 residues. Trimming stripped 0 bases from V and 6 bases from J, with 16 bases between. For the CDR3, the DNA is TGTGCCTGGAGTGTAGGGGCGGGGGCTCGGGATACGCAGTATTTT. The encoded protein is CAWSVGAGARDTQYF.

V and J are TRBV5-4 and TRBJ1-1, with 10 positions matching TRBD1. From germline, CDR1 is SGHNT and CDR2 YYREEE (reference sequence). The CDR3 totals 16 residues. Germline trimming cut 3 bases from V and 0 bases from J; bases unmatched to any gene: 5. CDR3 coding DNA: TGTGCCAGCAGCTCCGACAGGGGGCTTTTGAACACTGAAGCTTTCTTT. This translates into CASSSDRGLLNTEAFF.

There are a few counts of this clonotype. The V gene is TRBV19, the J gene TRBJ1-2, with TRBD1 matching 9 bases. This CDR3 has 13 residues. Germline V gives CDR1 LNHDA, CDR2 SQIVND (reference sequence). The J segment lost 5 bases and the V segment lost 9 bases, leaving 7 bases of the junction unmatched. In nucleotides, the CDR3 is TGTGCCAGCACCGAGGGACAGGGATATGGCTACACCTTC. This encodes CASTEGQGYGYTF.

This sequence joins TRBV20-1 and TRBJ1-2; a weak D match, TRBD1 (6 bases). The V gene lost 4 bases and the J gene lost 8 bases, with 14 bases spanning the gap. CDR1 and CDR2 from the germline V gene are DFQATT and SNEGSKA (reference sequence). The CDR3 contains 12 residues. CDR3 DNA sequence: TGCAGTGCTAATACAGGGTTGCACGGCTACACCTTC. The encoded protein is CSANTGLHGYTF.

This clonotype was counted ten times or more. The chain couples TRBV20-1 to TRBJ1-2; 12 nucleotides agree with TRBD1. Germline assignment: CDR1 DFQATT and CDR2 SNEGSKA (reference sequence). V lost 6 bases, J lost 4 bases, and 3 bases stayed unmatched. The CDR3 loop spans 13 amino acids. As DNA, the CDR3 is TGCAGTGCCGGGACAGGGGGCGCCTATGGCTACACCTTC. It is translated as CSAGTGGAYGYTF.

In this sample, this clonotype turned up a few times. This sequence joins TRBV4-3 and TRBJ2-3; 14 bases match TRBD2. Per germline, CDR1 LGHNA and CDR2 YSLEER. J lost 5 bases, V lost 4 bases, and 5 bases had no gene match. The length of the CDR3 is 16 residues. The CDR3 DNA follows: TGCGCCAGCAGCCCCGGGACTAGCGGGAGACGAGATACGCAGTATTTT. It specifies CASSPGTSGRRDTQYF.

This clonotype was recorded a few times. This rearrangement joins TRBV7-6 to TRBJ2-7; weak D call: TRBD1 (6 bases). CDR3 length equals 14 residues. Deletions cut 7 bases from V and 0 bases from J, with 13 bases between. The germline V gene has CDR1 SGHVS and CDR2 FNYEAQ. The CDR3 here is CASNPRTDSYEQYF. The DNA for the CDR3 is TGTGCCAGCAACCCCCGGACAGACTCCTACGAGCAGTACTTC.

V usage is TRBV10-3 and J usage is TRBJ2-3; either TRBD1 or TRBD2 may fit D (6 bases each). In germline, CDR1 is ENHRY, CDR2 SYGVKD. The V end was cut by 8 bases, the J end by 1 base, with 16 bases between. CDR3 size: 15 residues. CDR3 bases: TGTGCCATCGATTCAGGGGAGGAGGGCACAGATACGCAGTATTTT. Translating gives CAIDSGEEGTDTQYF.

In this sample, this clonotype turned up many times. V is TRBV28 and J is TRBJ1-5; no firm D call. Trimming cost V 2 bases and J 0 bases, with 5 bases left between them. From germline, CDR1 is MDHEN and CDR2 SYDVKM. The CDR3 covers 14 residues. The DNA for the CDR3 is TGTGCCAGCAGTTTAGGTCATAGCAATCAGCCCCAGCATTTT. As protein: CASSLGHSNQPQHF.

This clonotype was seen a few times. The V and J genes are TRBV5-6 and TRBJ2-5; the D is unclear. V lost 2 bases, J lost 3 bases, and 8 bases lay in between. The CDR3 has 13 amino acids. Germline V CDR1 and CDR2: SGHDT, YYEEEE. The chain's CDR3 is CASSFAAEETQYF. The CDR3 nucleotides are TGTGCCAGCAGCTTCGCTGCCGAAGAGACCCAGTACTTC.

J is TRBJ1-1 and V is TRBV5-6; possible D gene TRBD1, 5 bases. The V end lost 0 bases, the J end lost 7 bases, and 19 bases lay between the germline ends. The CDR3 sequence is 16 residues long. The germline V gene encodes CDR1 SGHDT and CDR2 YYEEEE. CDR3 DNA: TGTGCCAGCAGCTTGGGACCGGGGCAGGGTTTGGTTGAAGCTTTCTTT. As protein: CASSLGPGQGLVEAFF.

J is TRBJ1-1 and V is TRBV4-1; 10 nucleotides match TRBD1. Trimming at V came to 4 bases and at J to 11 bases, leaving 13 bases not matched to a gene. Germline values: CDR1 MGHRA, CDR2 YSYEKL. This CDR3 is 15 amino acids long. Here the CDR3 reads CASSPAGQGGSNAFF. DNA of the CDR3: TGCGCCAGCAGCCCGGCTGGACAGGGGGGTTCGAATGCTTTCTTT.

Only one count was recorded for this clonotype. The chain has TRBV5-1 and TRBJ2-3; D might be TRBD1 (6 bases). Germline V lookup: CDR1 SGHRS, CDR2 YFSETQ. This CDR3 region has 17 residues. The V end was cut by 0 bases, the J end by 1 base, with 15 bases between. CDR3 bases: TGCGCCAGCAGCTTGGGACTAACAGGGCTCGGCACAGATACGCAGTATTTT. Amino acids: CASSLGLTGLGTDTQYF.

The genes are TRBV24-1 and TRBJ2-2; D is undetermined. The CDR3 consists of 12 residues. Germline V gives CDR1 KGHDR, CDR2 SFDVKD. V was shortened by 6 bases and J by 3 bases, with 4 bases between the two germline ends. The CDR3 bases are TGTGCCACCAGTTCTGACACCGGGGAGCTGTTTTTT. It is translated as CATSSDTGELFF.

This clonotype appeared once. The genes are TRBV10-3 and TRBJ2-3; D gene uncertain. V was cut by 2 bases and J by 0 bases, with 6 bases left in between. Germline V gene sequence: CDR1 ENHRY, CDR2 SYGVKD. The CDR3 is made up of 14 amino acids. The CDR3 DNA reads TGTGCCATCAGTGAGCTGGGCAGCACAGATACGCAGTATTTT. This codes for CAISELGSTDTQYF.

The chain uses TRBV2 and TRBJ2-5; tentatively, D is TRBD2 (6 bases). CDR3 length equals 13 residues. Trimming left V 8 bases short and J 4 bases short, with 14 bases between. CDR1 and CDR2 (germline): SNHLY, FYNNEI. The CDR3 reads CASSSEVGETQYF. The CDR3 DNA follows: TGTGCCAGCTCTAGCGAGGTGGGAGAGACCCAGTACTTC.

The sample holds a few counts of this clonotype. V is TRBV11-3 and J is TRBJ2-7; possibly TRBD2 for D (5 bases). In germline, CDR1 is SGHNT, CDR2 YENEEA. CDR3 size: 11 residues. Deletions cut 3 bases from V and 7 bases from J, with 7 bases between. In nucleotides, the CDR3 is TGTGCCAGCAGCTTCGGCGGGGAGCAGTACTTC. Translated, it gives CASSFGGEQYF.

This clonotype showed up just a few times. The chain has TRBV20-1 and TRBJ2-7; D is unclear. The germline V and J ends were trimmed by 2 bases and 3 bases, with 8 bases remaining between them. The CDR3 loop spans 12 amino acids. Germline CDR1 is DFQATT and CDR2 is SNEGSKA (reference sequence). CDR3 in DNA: TGCAGTGCTAGAAAAGGGATCTACGAGCAGTACTTC. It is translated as CSARKGIYEQYF.

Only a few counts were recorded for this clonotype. The CDR3: CASSLYGQAEAFF. The CDR3 DNA reads TGTGCCAGCAGTTTATACGGACAGGCTGAAGCTTTCTTT. The chain has TRBV12-3 or TRBV12-4 and TRBJ1-1; 7 positions agree with TRBD1. The CDR3 has 13 residues. V lost 2 bases to trimming and J lost 6 bases; unmatched junction nucleotides: 3.

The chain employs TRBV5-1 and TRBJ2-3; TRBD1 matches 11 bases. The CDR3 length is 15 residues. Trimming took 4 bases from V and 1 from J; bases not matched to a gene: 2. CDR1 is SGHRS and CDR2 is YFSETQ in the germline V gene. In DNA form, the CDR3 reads TGCGCCAGCAGCGAGGACAGGGGGCGCACAGATACGCAGTATTTT. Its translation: CASSEDRGRTDTQYF.

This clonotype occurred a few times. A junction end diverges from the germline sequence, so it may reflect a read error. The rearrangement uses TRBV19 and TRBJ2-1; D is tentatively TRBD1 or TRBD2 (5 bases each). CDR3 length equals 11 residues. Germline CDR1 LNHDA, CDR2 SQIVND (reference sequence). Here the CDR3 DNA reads TGTGCCAGTAGTGATGGCAGGGCGGAGGTCTTC. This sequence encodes CASSDGRAEVF.

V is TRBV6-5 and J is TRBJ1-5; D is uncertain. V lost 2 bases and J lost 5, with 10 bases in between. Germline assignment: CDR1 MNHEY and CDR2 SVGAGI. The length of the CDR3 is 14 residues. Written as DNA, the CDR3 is TGTGCCAGCAGTTACGGAAAGGGAGATCAGCCCCAGCATTTT. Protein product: CASSYGKGDQPQHF.

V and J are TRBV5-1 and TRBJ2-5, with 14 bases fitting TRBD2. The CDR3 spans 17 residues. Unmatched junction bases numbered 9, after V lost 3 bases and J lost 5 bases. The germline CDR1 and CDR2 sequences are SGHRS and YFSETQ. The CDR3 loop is CASSSGLAGVPGETQYF. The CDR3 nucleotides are TGCGCCAGCAGCTCGGGACTAGCGGGGGTTCCGGGGGAGACCCAGTACTTC. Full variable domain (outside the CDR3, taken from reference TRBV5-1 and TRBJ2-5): KAGVTQTPRYLIKTRGQQVTLSCSPISGHRSVSWYQQTPGQGLQFLFEYFSETQRNKGNFPGRFSGRQFSNSRSEMNVSTLELGDSALYLCASSSGLAGVPGETQYFGPGTRLLVL.

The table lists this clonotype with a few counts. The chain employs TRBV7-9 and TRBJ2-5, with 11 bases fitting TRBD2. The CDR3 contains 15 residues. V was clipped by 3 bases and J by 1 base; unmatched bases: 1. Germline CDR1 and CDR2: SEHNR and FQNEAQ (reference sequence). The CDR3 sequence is CASSLTSGIQETQYF. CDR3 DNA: TGTGCCAGCAGCTTGACTAGCGGGATCCAAGAGACCCAGTACTTC.

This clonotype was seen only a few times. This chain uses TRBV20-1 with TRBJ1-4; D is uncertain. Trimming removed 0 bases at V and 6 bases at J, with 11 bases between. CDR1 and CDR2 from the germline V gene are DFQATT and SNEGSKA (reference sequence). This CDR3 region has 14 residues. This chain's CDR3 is CSARDPRSDEKLFF. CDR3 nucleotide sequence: TGCAGTGCTAGAGATCCGCGGTCTGATGAAAAACTGTTTTTT.

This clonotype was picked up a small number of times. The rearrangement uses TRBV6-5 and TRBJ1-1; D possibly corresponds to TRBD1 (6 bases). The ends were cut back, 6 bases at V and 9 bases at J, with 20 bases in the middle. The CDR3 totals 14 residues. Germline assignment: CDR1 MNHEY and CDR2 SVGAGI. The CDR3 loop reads CASSGTTRGSKAFF. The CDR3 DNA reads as TGTGCCAGCAGCGGTACGACCAGGGGATCGAAAGCTTTCTTT.

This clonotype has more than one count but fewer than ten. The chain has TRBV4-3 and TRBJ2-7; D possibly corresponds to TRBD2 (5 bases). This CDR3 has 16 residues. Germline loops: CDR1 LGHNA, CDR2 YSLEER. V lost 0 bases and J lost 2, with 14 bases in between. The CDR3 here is CASSQDVLDLTYEQYF. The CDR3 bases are TGCGCCAGCAGCCAAGATGTACTAGACCTTACCTACGAGCAGTACTTC.

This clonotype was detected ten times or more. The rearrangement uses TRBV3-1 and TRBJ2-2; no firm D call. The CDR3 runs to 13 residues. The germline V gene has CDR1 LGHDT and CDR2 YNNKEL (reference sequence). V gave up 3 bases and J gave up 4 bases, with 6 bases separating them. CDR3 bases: TGTGCCAGCAGCCAGGGTGGCACCGGGGAGCTGTTTTTT. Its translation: CASSQGGTGELFF.

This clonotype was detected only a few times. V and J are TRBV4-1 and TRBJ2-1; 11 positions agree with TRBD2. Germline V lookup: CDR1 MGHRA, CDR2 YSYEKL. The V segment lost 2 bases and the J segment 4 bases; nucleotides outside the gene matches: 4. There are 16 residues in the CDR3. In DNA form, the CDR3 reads TGCGCCAGCAGCCAATTTGGGACTAGCGGATACAATGAGCAGTTCTTC. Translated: CASSQFGTSGYNEQFF.